In this sample, the clone carrying this T cell receptor (beta chain) turned up a few times. The antigen is not known. Amplified regions were TCR beta CDR3 sequences from RNA transcripts. The HTBI primer set served for first-round RT-PCR of the TCR CDR3. Each CDR3 protein gets one entry after TCRdb re-called the multiplex PCR reads with MiXCR. The sample consists of a few hundred thousand distinct CDR3 sequences, about 15% of them appearing once. The data belong to a study of T cells in Graves' hyperthyroidism and ophthalmopathy. Study-level information: Peripheral blood was collected at initial diagnosis, before any treatment.

Findings and limits, study-wide: Ophthalmopathy onset followed model prediction by a median around six months.

CDR1 and CDR2 from the germline V gene are PRHDT and FYEKMQ (reference sequence). Trimming stripped 1 base from V and 2 bases from J, with 10 bases between. The CDR3 has 15 residues. Uncontrolled infection, other autoimmune disease, pregnancy or lactation disqualified patients from enrolment. Used for diagnoses were clinical symptoms, serum thyroxine and TRAb, thyroid ultrasound and orbital computed tomography. The sample was blood. J is TRBJ2-3 and V is TRBV13, with a weak D call TRBD2 (6 bases). The source is a woman in her thirties with Graves' hyperthyroidism. CDR3 DNA: TGTGCCAGCAGCTTAGAGCCGGGACTCACAGATACGCAGTATTTT. Encoded protein: CASSLEPGLTDTQYF.